Listed here are 21 T cell receptor beta chains from one sample, sequenced in a study of blood T cell repertoires in COVID-19. The data were produced by immunoSEQ multiplex PCR, yet TCRdb's version contains in-frame clones alone and is incomplete. The sample records 55,000 or so clones, more than 75% being singletons. Sequenced material: peripheral blood. All receptors derive from an older woman with COVID-19, enrolled during active disease.

The rearrangement joins TRBV19 to TRBJ2-5; TRBD2 matches at 10 bases. Germline V lookup: CDR1 LNHDA, CDR2 SQIVND (reference sequence). With 4 bases clipped from V and 7 bases from J, the junction kept 6 bases outside the gene matches. The CDR3 has 14 residues. CDR3 nucleotide sequence: TGTGCCAGTAGTACAAGCGGGGGGGAAGGGACCCAGTACTTC. It yields the protein CASSTSGGEGTQYF.

The gene calls are TRBV5-1 and TRBJ2-7; 8 nucleotides line up with TRBD2. V gave up 1 base and J gave up 3 bases; unmatched junction bases: 3. The germline gives CDR1 SGHRS, CDR2 YFSETQ. The CDR3 sequence is 14 residues long. CDR3: CASSLTSGYYEQYF. The CDR3 nucleotides read TGCGCCAGCAGCTTGACTAGCGGTTACTACGAGCAGTACTTC. The full variable domain, with the rest looked up from reference TRBV5-1 and TRBJ2-7, is KAGVTQTPRYLIKTRGQQVTLSCSPISGHRSVSWYQQTPGQGLQFLFEYFSETQRNKGNFPGRFSGRQFSNSRSEMNVSTLELGDSALYLCASSLTSGYYEQYFGPGTRLTVT.

This chain links TRBV18 with TRBJ2-1; D unresolved. Per the germline V gene, CDR1 is KGHSH and CDR2 is LQKENI. The CDR3 extends over 14 amino acids. The germline V and J ends were trimmed by 3 bases and 0 bases, with 6 bases remaining between them. The CDR3 coding sequence is TGTGCCAGCTCACCTCTCCGCTCCTACAATGAGCAGTTCTTC. It specifies CASSPLRSYNEQFF.

The chain links TRBV14 to TRBJ2-7; the match to TRBD2 covers 11 bases. V trimming: 3 bases; J trimming: 4 bases; junction bases outside the gene matches: 8. The CDR3 covers 16 residues. CDR1 SGHDN and CDR2 FVKESK come from the germline V gene. For the CDR3, the DNA is TGTGCCAGCAGCCAGCGTACTAGCGGGAGTTGGTACGAGCAGTACTTC. Its translation: CASSQRTSGSWYEQYF.

This clone appeared a single time. The chain employs TRBV14 and TRBJ2-3, with 10 bases lining up with TRBD2. V shed 4 bases, J shed 0 bases, and the junction held 13 bases outside the gene matches. CDR3 length: 19 residues. CDR1 SGHDN and CDR2 FVKESK come from the germline V gene. The DNA for the CDR3 is TGTGCCAGCAGCCGCTTACTAGCGGGAAGCGGACTTAGCACAGATACGCAGTATTTT. Its protein product is CASSRLLAGSGLSTDTQYF.

There are a few counts of this clone. This chain connects TRBV19 to TRBJ1-1, with D hard to call. The CDR3 covers 14 residues. Germline V gene sequence: CDR1 LNHDA, CDR2 SQIVND (reference sequence). Trimming pared 9 bases from V and 7 bases from J, leaving 21 bases between. CDR3 DNA: TGTGCCAGCACTAGGTCCCAAGGGCCTCTTGAAGCTTTCTTT. Its translation is CASTRSQGPLEAFF. Drawing the rest from reference TRBV19 and TRBJ1-1, the complete variable domain is DGGITQSPKYLFRKEGQNVTLSCEQNLNHDAMYWYRQDPGQGLRLIYYSQIVNDFQKGDIAEGYSVSREKKESFPLTVTSAQKNPTAFYLCASTRSQGPLEAFFGQGTRLTVV.

The chain employs TRBV30 and TRBJ1-5; perhaps TRBD1 as D (6 bases). CDR3 length: 13 amino acids. V was clipped by 2 bases and J by 7 bases, with 12 bases between them. Germline V gene data show CDR1 as GTSNPN and CDR2 as SVGIG (reference sequence). DNA for the CDR3: TGTGCCTGGAGTTCCAGGGGATTGCAGCCCCAGCATTTT. Translation gives CAWSSRGLQPQHF.

This chain connects TRBV7-9 to TRBJ2-3, with TRBD2 as a possible D gene (5 bases). The CDR3 is 13 amino acids. In germline, CDR1 is SEHNR, CDR2 FQNEAQ (reference sequence). Trimming cost V 5 bases and J 2 bases, with 8 bases left between them. CDR3 protein: CASSPGITDTQYF. The CDR3 region has the DNA TGTGCCAGCAGCCCGGGGATCACAGATACGCAGTATTTT. Filled out from reference TRBV7-9 and TRBJ2-3, the complete variable domain reads DTGVSQNPRHKITKRGQNVTFRCDPISEHNRLYWYRQTLGQGPEFLTYFQNEAQLEKSRLLSDRFSAERPKGSFSTLEIQRTEQGDSAMYLCASSPGITDTQYFGPGTRLTVL.

The chain recombines TRBV18 with TRBJ1-1; D is uncertain. V lost 4 bases to trimming and J lost 0 bases, with 9 bases between them. From germline, CDR1 is KGHSH and CDR2 LQKENI. The CDR3 totals 14 residues. The CDR3 region has the DNA TGTGCCAGCTCACGGGCGATCATGAACACTGAAGCTTTCTTT. It encodes CASSRAIMNTEAFF.

The V gene is TRBV6-5, the J gene TRBJ2-2; 11 nucleotides line up with TRBD2. Germline assignment: CDR1 MNHEY and CDR2 SVGAGI. The CDR3 is 15 amino acids. V was clipped by 6 bases and J by 4 bases; unmatched bases: 4. DNA of the CDR3: TGTGCCAGCAGAAGACTAGCGGGAAGCACCGGGGAGCTGTTTTTT. Translation: CASRRLAGSTGELFF.

The V and J genes are TRBV19 and TRBJ2-1; the match to TRBD2 covers 7 bases. This CDR3 is 13 amino acids long. CDR1 is LNHDA, CDR2 SQIVND, per germline (reference sequence). V dropped 6 bases and J dropped 5; count of bases not matched to a gene: 4. The CDR3 region has the DNA TGTGCCAGTAGGATGACTAGCCACAATGAGCAGTTCTTC. It is translated as CASRMTSHNEQFF.

The chain employs TRBV30 and TRBJ2-3, with 12 bases fitting TRBD2. Germline V gene lookup returns CDR1 GTSNPN and CDR2 SVGIG (reference sequence). V shed 5 bases, J shed 4 bases, and the junction held 7 bases outside the gene matches. CDR3 length equals 15 residues. The CDR3 region is CAWGLLAGGPDTQYF. Written as DNA, the CDR3 is TGTGCCTGGGGCCTTCTAGCGGGAGGGCCAGATACGCAGTATTTT.

The V gene is TRBV7-9, the J gene TRBJ2-2, with 7 bases that match TRBD2. CDR1 is SEHNR and CDR2 is FQNEAQ in the germline V gene (reference sequence). The CDR3 has 15 residues. Unmatched junction bases numbered 8, after V lost 4 bases and J lost 6 bases. The chain's CDR3 is CASSSQRGRSGELFF. CDR3 nucleotides: TGTGCCAGCAGCTCACAGCGCGGGAGATCCGGGGAGCTGTTTTTT.

This chain connects TRBV27 to TRBJ1-4; 9 bases align to TRBD1. This CDR3 region has 16 residues. The germline V gene encodes CDR1 MNHEY and CDR2 SMNVEV (reference sequence). J gave up 7 bases and V 0 bases, and 6 bases lay outside the gene matches. The CDR3 bases are TGTGCCAGCAGTTTATCGATCGGACAGGGGCGTGAAAAACTGTTTTTT. It specifies CASSLSIGQGREKLFF.

This chain links TRBV6-5 with TRBJ2-7; TRBD2 aligns across 7 bases. V dropped 8 bases and J dropped 5; count of bases not matched to a gene: 9. Germline CDR1 is MNHEY and CDR2 is SVGAGI. CDR3 length: 13 amino acids. The CDR3 DNA follows: TGTGCCAGCCGAGGCGGGAGATCAAACGAGCAGTACTTC. Protein: CASRGGRSNEQYF.

The genes are TRBV3-1 (or the pseudogene TRBV3-2) and TRBJ2-7; D is unresolved. V lost 1 base, J lost 3 bases, and 13 bases lay in between. CDR3 length: 15 amino acids. Germline values: CDR1 LGHDT, CDR2 YNNKEL (reference sequence). The CDR3 is CASSQGLSGRYEQYF. The DNA for the CDR3 is TGTGCCAGCAGCCAAGGTCTGTCTGGGCGCTACGAGCAGTACTTC.

Points on this clone: One end of the junction varies from germline; a read error may be responsible. V and J are TRBV28 and TRBJ2-7, with 8 bases aligning to TRBD2. The CDR3 is 13 residues long. CDR1 MDHEN and CDR2 SYDVKM come from the germline V gene. The CDR3 spells CASSLSGLVGVLF. The CDR3 bases are TGTGCCAGCAGTTTATCGGGACTAGTCGGCGTTCTCTTC. The complete variable domain, with remaining parts taken from reference TRBV28 and TRBJ2-7, reads DVKVTQSSRYLVKRTGEKVFLECVQDMDHENMFWYRQDPGLGLRLIYFSYDVKMKEKGDIPEGYSVSREKKERFSLILESASTNQTSMYLCASSLSGLVGVLFGPGTRLTVT.

The chain combines TRBV6-5 with TRBJ2-1; the D gene is possibly TRBD1 (5 bases). The CDR3 consists of 14 residues. Per germline, CDR1 MNHEY and CDR2 SVGAGI. V was shortened by 5 bases and J by 5 bases, with 13 bases between the two germline ends. The CDR3 DNA sequence: TGTGCCAGCAGTAGCAGGGATCGGGACAATGAGCAGTTCTTC. This sequence encodes CASSSRDRDNEQFF.

The rearrangement uses TRBV2 and TRBJ2-7; 9 bases align to TRBD2. The CDR3 runs 14 residues. Germline CDR1 SNHLY, CDR2 FYNNEI. Losses at the gene ends were 6 bases for V and 7 bases for J; bases not matched to a gene: 10. CDR3 sequence reads: CASSPALLAGEQYF. CDR3 coding DNA: TGTGCCAGCAGCCCCGCCCTTCTAGCGGGGGAGCAGTACTTC.

The V call is TRBV28, the J call TRBJ1-4; 9 bases line up with TRBD1. This CDR3 has 14 residues. Germline V lookup: CDR1 MDHEN, CDR2 SYDVKM. Trimming at V came to 7 bases and at J to 10 bases, leaving 10 bases not matched to a gene. The CDR3 DNA is TGTGCCAGCACCACCGGGACAGGGTCCGTAAAACTGTTTTTT. Protein sequence: CASTTGTGSVKLFF. Together with reference TRBV28 and TRBJ1-4, the CDR3 gives the full variable domain: DVKVTQSSRYLVKRTGEKVFLECVQDMDHENMFWYRQDPGLGLRLIYFSYDVKMKEKGDIPEGYSVSREKKERFSLILESASTNQTSMYLCASTTGTGSVKLFFGSGTQLSVL.

V is TRBV5-1 and J is TRBJ1-2; 7 bases line up with TRBD1. Trimming at V came to 4 bases and at J to 4 bases, leaving 4 bases not matched to a gene. There are 13 residues in the CDR3. Germline assignment: CDR1 SGHRS and CDR2 YFSETQ. As DNA, the CDR3 is TGCGCCAGCAGCCTAACAGGGGCCTATGGCTACACCTTC. This encodes CASSLTGAYGYTF.